Listed below are T cell receptor beta chains from one sample, sequenced in a study of T cells in Graves' hyperthyroidism and ophthalmopathy. TCRdb re-derived calls from the multiplex PCR reads in MiXCR, one entry per CDR3 protein. The repertoire holds approximately 260,000 distinct CDR3 sequences, with about 16% as singletons. Source material: blood. The receptors shown here come from a woman in her fifties or sixties with Graves' hyperthyroidism that later progressed to Graves' ophthalmopathy. CDR3s include the opening cysteine and the closing phenylalanine or tryptophan. D genes are given only for firm matches. Only part of the rows carry a size: once, few, many, or a class if the clone is expanded.

clone size	J gene	D gene	V gene	CDR3 DNA	CDR3 protein
many	TRBJ1-4	-	TRBV5-1	TGCGCCAGCACCCGGGACGGAACTAATGAAAAACTGTTTTTT	CASTRDGTNEKLFF
-	TRBJ1-4	-	TRBV6-2/TRBV6-3	TGTGCCAGCAGAAACACAGGGATGACGGCCCGATTTGAAAAACTGTTTTTT	CASRNTGMTARFEKLFF
few	TRBJ2-5	TRBD2	TRBV20-1	TGCAGTGCTAGAGATCCGGGTAGCGGGAGGCCAAGTATCCAAGAGACCCAGTACTTC	CSARDPGSGRPSIQETQYF
many	TRBJ1-5	-	TRBV12-5	TGTGCTAGTGCCCTCACTGGGAGCAATCAGCCCCAGCATTTT	CASALTGSNQPQHF
many	TRBJ2-7	-	TRBV28	TGTGCCAGCAATTACAAGGAATACGAGCAGTACTTC	CASNYKEYEQYF
many	TRBJ2-3	-	TRBV12-3/TRBV12-4	TGTGCCAGCAGCCCGAGGACGGGGACGGTCACAGATACGCAGTATTTT	CASSPRTGTVTDTQYF
many	TRBJ2-2	TRBD2	TRBV18	TGTGCCAGCTCACCACCAACTAGCGTGACCGGGGAGCTGTTTTTT	CASSPPTSVTGELFF
many	TRBJ1-1	-	TRBV7-9	TGTGCCAGCCGGACAGCCATGAACACTGAAGCTTTCTTT	CASRTAMNTEAFF
many	TRBJ2-7	-	TRBV7-9	TGTGCCAGCAGCTTTTCGGGCGTGACCTACGAGCAGTACTTC	CASSFSGVTYEQYF
-	TRBJ1-2	-	TRBV5-1	TGCGCCAGCAGCTTCCCCAGGGCAGACTATGGCTACACCTTC	CASSFPRADYGYTF
-	TRBJ2-1	-	TRBV7-3	TGTGCCAGCAGCTTAATTAGTAAAATTGCGGGACATCCCTACAATGAGCAGTTCTTC	CASSLISKIAGHPYNEQFF
-	TRBJ2-3	TRBD2	TRBV9	TGTGCCAGCAGCGTAGGAAGCGGTAGCGGGAGGGCCGGTGCAGATACGCAGTATTTT	CASSVGSGSGRAGADTQYF
-	TRBJ2-2	-	TRBV19	TGTGCCAGTAGTATAGGATTTCTCGGGGAGCTGTTTTTT	CASSIGFLGELFF
-	TRBJ2-3	-	TRBV5-1	-	CASGRDGANNEQFFGHGTDTQYF
many	TRBJ2-1	-	TRBV28	TGTGCCAGCAGTTTAGCGACCAGGCGAGGGGAGCAGTTCTTC	CASSLATRRGEQFF
-	TRBJ2-7	-	TRBV15	TGTGCCACCAGCAGAGGTCCCCAGTCCGGGGGCGAGCAGTACTTC	CATSRGPQSGGEQYF
-	TRBJ2-1	TRBD2	TRBV10-2	TGCGCCACCAATCAGCGGGAGACGGATGAGCAGTTCTTC	CATNQRETDEQFF
few	TRBJ2-7	-	TRBV9	TGTGCCAGCAGCGTAGGCGTCGAAGGTGGCTACGAGCAGTACTTC	CASSVGVEGGYEQYF
-	TRBJ2-1	-	TRBV7-9	TGTGCCAGCAGCTTTCTCCTCAATGAGCAGTTCTTC	CASSFLLNEQFF
many	TRBJ1-5	-	TRBV27	TGTGCCAGCAGTTTTTCTAGCAGTGGGAATCAGCCCCAGCATTTT	CASSFSSSGNQPQHF
many	TRBJ2-3	-	TRBV3-1	TGTGCCAGCAGCCCAGGGAGGAGAGCACTAACAGATACGCAGTATTTT	CASSPGRRALTDTQYF
many	TRBJ2-7	TRBD2	TRBV20-1	TGCAGTGCTAGTACGGCTAGCGGGAGGGCCTTCTACGAGCAGTACTTC	CSASTASGRAFYEQYF
many	TRBJ2-7	-	TRBV5-1	TGCGCCAGCAGCTTCGGACTAGCGGACAGGGGCGAGCAGTACTTC	CASSFGLADRGEQYF
many	TRBJ2-5	TRBD2	TRBV5-8	TGTGCCAGCAGCTTGGTTCTAGCGGGAGCAGAGACCCAGTACTTC	CASSLVLAGAETQYF
many	TRBJ1-1	-	TRBV5-8	TGTGCCAGCAGCTTGGGAGGGTTCAACACTGAAGCTTTCTTT	CASSLGGFNTEAFF
many	TRBJ1-2	TRBD1	TRBV5-1	TGCGCCAGCAGCTCCCACCAGGGGGCGGGCTATGGCTACACCTTC	CASSSHQGAGYGYTF
few	TRBJ2-3	-	TRBV9	TGTGCCAGCAGCGGCTACTACACAGATACGCAGTATTTT	CASSGYYTDTQYF
many	TRBJ2-1	TRBD2	TRBV18	TGTGCCAGCTCACCACCTGGACTAGCGGGTGGTGGCCATGAGCAGTTCTTC	CASSPPGLAGGGHEQFF
-	TRBJ2-1	TRBD2	TRBV5-1	TGCGCCAGCAGCCATCTACTAGCGGGAGACTACAATGAGCAGTTCTTC	CASSHLLAGDYNEQFF
many	TRBJ1-2	-	TRBV28	TGTGCCAGCAACAAACCCCCCCGGGACTATGGCTACACCTTC	CASNKPPRDYGYTF